This TCR beta chain was profiled in a study of blood T cell repertoires in COVID-19. Across the study: T cells, B-cell-depleted T cells, or PBMCs supplied cDNA or gDNA.

In the source study's methods: Using reference gene primer amplification, nucleated cell counts were estimated. The table came from immunoSEQ multiplex PCR; TCRdb's copy has only in-frame clones and leaves some out. For V, J and clone size, that table is used; D and trimming come from the DNA. The sample lists hundreds of thousands of clones; around 88% were seen once. This receptor was obtained from a woman aged 25-40 years who had recovered from COVID-19. Sample: peripheral blood.

The CDR3 DNA follows: TGTGCCAGCAGCCAAGCCAGGTATTCTACCTACGAGCAGTACTTC. It codes for CASSQARYSTYEQYF. The J gene is TRBJ2-7, the V gene TRBV14; D remains unclear. V gave up 1 base and J gave up 2 bases, with 12 bases separating them. The CDR3 spans 15 residues. Germline V gene data show CDR1 as SGHDN and CDR2 as FVKESK.